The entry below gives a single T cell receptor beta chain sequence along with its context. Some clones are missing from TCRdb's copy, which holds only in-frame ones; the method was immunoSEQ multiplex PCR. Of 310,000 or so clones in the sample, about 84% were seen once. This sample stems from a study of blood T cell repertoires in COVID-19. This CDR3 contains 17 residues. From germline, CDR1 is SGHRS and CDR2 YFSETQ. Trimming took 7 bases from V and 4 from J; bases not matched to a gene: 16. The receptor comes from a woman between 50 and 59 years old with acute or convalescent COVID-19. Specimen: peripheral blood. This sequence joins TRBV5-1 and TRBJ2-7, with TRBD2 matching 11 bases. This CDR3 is CASSQARPGLAAYEQYF. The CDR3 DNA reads TGCGCCAGCTCCCAGGCCCGACCGGGACTAGCGGCTTACGAGCAGTACTTC.